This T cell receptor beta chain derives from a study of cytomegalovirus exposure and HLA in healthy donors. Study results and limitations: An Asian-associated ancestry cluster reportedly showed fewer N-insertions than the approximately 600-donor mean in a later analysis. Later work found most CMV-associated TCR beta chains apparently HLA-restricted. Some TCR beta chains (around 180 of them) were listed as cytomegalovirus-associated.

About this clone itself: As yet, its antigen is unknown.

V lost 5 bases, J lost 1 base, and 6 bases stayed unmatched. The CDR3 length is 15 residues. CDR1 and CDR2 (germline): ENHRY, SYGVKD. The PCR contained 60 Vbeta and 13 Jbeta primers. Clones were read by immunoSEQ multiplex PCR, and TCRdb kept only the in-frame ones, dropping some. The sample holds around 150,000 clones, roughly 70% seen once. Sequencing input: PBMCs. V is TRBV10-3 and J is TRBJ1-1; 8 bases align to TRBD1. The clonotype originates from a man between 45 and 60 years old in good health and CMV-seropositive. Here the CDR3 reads CAISTAGTGNTEAFF. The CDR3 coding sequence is TGTGCCATCAGTACGGCCGGGACAGGGAACACTGAAGCTTTCTTT.